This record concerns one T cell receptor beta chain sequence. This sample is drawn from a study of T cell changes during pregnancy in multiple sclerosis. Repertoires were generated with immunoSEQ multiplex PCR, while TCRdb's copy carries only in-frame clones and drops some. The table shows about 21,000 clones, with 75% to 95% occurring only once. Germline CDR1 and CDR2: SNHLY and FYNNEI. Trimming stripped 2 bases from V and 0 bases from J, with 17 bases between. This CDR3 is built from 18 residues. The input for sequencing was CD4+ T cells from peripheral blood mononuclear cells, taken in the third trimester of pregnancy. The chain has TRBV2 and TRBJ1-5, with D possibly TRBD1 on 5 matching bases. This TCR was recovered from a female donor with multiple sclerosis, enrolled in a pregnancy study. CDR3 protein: CASSEWGPTVYSNQPQHF. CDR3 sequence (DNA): TGTGCCAGCAGTGAATGGGGCCCGACAGTATATAGCAATCAGCCCCAGCATTTT. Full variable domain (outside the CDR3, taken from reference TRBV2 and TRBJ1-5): EPEVTQTPSHQVTQMGQEVILRCVPISNHLYFYWYRQILGQKVEFLVSFYNNEISEKSEIFDDQFSVERPDGSNFTLKIRSTKLEDSAMYFCASSEWGPTVYSNQPQHFGDGTRLSIL.